These 11 T cell receptor beta chains came from one sample sequenced in a study of human thymus T cells. Corrective heart surgery yielded the resections from which the thymus tissue came. Assay used: immunoSEQ multiplex PCR; TCRdb lists only in-frame clones, some missing. Of 78,000 or so clones in the sample, around 96% were seen once. The sample was thymus tissue. The receptor set was obtained from a boy under two years old with a congenital heart defect but otherwise immunologically healthy.

The rearrangement links TRBV4-3 to TRBJ2-7, with 7 bases aligning to TRBD1. V lost 1 base, J lost 3 bases, and 12 bases stayed unmatched. Germline values: CDR1 LGHNA, CDR2 YSLEER. The CDR3 has 17 amino acids. The CDR3 loop is CASSQVASRTGVYEQYF. The CDR3 region has the DNA TGCGCCAGCAGCCAAGTGGCCTCCCGGACAGGAGTCTACGAGCAGTACTTC.

The V and J genes are TRBV6-6 and TRBJ2-1; 7 bases map to TRBD1. Germline trimming cut 4 bases from V and 4 bases from J; bases unmatched to any gene: 7. Germline lookup yields CDR1 MNHNY and CDR2 SVGAGI (reference sequence). The CDR3 totals 15 residues. The CDR3 spells CASSFRRDRYNEQFF. In nucleotides, the CDR3 is TGTGCCAGCAGTTTCCGCCGGGACAGATACAATGAGCAGTTCTTC.

The chain carries TRBV19 and TRBJ1-5, with D possibly being TRBD1 (6 bases). Germline V CDR1 and CDR2: LNHDA, SQIVND (reference sequence). V lost 8 bases to trimming and J lost 5 bases, with 19 bases between them. CDR3 length: 15 amino acids. The CDR3 loop is CASSPGQLLYQPQHF. The CDR3 bases are TGTGCCAGTTCACCCGGACAGCTGTTATATCAGCCCCAGCATTTT. Drawing the rest from reference TRBV19 and TRBJ1-5, the complete variable domain is DGGITQSPKYLFRKEGQNVTLSCEQNLNHDAMYWYRQDPGQGLRLIYYSQIVNDFQKGDIAEGYSVSREKKESFPLTVTSAQKNPTAFYLCASSPGQLLYQPQHFGDGTRLSIL.

The rearrangement uses TRBV18 and TRBJ2-7; possible D gene TRBD1, 6 bases. The CDR3 totals 12 residues. CDR1 is KGHSH and CDR2 is LQKENI in the germline V gene. The V and J ends lost 4 bases and 6 bases respectively, with 10 bases between them. The DNA for the CDR3 is TGTGCCAGCTCACACGGACAGTTCGAGCAGTACTTC. Residues: CASSHGQFEQYF.

The CDR3: CSVYPGTGITDTQYF. CDR3 in DNA: TGCAGCGTTTATCCCGGGACAGGGATCACAGATACGCAGTATTTT. V and J are TRBV29-1 and TRBJ2-3, with 9 bases matching TRBD1. The CDR3 sequence is 15 residues long. CDR1 is SQVTM and CDR2 is ANQGSEA in the germline V gene. V dropped 5 bases and J dropped 2; count of bases not matched to a gene: 8.

V gene TRBV28 combines with J gene TRBJ2-4; the D is unclear. V lost 6 bases and J lost 0, with 15 bases in between. The CDR3 is 16 amino acids. Germline-derived CDR1 and CDR2 are MDHEN and SYDVKM. The CDR3 loop is CASRSWPLLAKNIQYF. CDR3 sequence (DNA): TGTGCCAGCAGATCTTGGCCTCTTCTAGCCAAAAACATTCAGTACTTC.

V usage is TRBV7-2 and J usage is TRBJ2-3, with a weak D call TRBD1 (6 bases). The germline V and J ends were trimmed by 5 bases and 1 base, with 16 bases remaining between them. CDR1 and CDR2 from the germline V gene are SGHTA and FQGNSA. The CDR3 totals 16 residues. The CDR3 nucleotides read TGTGCCAGCAGCCAAATTACAGGGTTACGCACAGATACGCAGTATTTT. It yields the protein CASSQITGLRTDTQYF.

The chain combines TRBV5-6 with TRBJ2-4; the D gene is possibly TRBD2 (7 bases). Germline V CDR1 and CDR2: SGHDT, YYEEEE. This CDR3 has 16 amino acids. Trimming cost V 5 bases and J 7 bases, with 22 bases left between them. The CDR3 nucleotides are TGTGCCAGCAGTTTTGGGATTATCAGGGGAGGGAACATTCAGTACTTC. Its protein is CASSFGIIRGGNIQYF.

The chain links TRBV4-3 to TRBJ2-4; D possibly corresponds to TRBD2 (5 bases). CDR1 is LGHNA, CDR2 YSLEER, per germline. CDR3 size: 17 residues. Trimming shortened V by 1 base and J by 3 bases, and 16 bases separated the two germline ends. CDR3 in amino acids: CASSQVGSGRDKNIQYF. The CDR3 region has the DNA TGCGCCAGCAGCCAAGTCGGGTCGGGGAGAGACAAAAACATTCAGTACTTC.

CDR3 amino acids: CASSLAYRDRCEQYF. The CDR3 nucleotides read TGCGCCAGCAGCTTGGCCTACAGGGACCGGTGCGAGCAGTACTTC. The chain links TRBV5-1 to TRBJ2-7; possible D gene TRBD1, 6 bases. V lost 0 bases and J 6 bases, leaving 16 bases between the germline ends. CDR1 SGHRS and CDR2 YFSETQ come from the germline V gene. The CDR3 is 15 amino acids. Variable domain in full (rest from reference TRBV5-1 and TRBJ2-7): KAGVTQTPRYLIKTRGQQVTLSCSPISGHRSVSWYQQTPGQGLQFLFEYFSETQRNKGNFPGRFSGRQFSNSRSEMNVSTLELGDSALYLCASSLAYRDRCEQYFGPGTRLTVT.

The chain has TRBV28 and TRBJ2-7; D may correspond to TRBD1 or TRBD2 (5 bases each). The V end lost 2 bases, the J end lost 1 base, and 12 bases lay between the germline ends. Looked up from germline, CDR1 is MDHEN and CDR2 is SYDVKM. This CDR3 is built from 15 residues. In DNA form, the CDR3 reads TGTGCCAGCAGTTTAATCGGGACGAGGTCCTACGAGCAGTACTTC. This encodes CASSLIGTRSYEQYF.